Listed below are T cell receptor beta chains from one sample, sequenced in a study of T-cell reconstitution after alpha-beta-depleted transplantation in children. TCRdb reprocessed the PCR reads with MiXCR, giving one entry per CDR3 protein. The table includes about a million distinct CDR3 sequences, around 30% detected once. The input for sequencing was PBMCs, mostly from graft donor cells, taken 360 days after TCRalphabeta/CD19-depleted stem cell transplant. These receptors originate from a boy in the first two years of life who had a stem cell transplant for SCID, so the T cells may come from the graft donor. Each CDR3 is given with its conserved first and last residue. D genes are given only for firm matches. The size of a clone is reported for some rows only, either as once, few or many, or as a class for expanded clones.

TGTGCCAGCAGTTCCCCGGGTACGCAGTATTTT CASSSPGTQYF NA TRBV28 many TRBJ2-3
TGCAGTGCTGGGGACAGGGCCTATGGCTACACCTTC CSAGDRAYGYTF TRBD1 TRBV20-1 many TRBJ1-2
TGTGCCAGCAGTGAAGTGACAGGTAGAACCTACGAGCAGTACTTC CASSEVTGRTYEQYF NA TRBV6-1 few TRBJ2-7
TGCAGCGTTACAAGCGGGGGCCCGGAGACCCAGTACTTC CSVTSGGPETQYF TRBD2 TRBV29-1 NA TRBJ2-5
TGTGCCAGCAGTTTTGGGGTGGTCTACCAACCTCAAGAGACCCAGTACTTC CASSFGVVYQPQETQYF NA TRBV5-8 NA TRBJ2-5
TGCGCCAGCAGCCTCGGACTAGCGGGGGGGCTTGGCAAAAACATTCAGTACTTC CASSLGLAGGLGKNIQYF TRBD2 TRBV4-1 few TRBJ2-4
TGTGCCAGCAGTGGACAGGCAAACATAGCCAAAAACATTCAGTACTTC CASSGQANIAKNIQYF TRBD1 TRBV12-3/TRBV12-4 many TRBJ2-4
TGCAGCGCGGGGGGCCCCCCTAGCACAGATACGCAGTATTTT CSAGGPPSTDTQYF NA TRBV29-1 many TRBJ2-3
TGTGCCATCAGTGAAGGCGGGGAGGGGACAGATACGCAGTATTTT CAISEGGEGTDTQYF TRBD2 TRBV10-3 NA TRBJ2-3
TGTGCCAGCAGCATACGACAGGAGACACAAGAGACCCAGTACTTC CASSIRQETQETQYF NA TRBV3-1 NA TRBJ2-5
TGTGCCAGCAGTTTTGAGGTCCGACCGCGCAACACCGGGGAGCTGTTTTTT CASSFEVRPRNTGELFF NA TRBV28 once TRBJ2-2
TGCAGGGCGGGACTAGCGTACACAGATACGCAGTATTTT CRAGLAYTDTQYF TRBD2 TRBV20-1 once TRBJ2-3
TGTGCCAGCAGCTATGTTAATAGCAATCAGCCCCAGCATTTT CASSYVNSNQPQHF NA TRBV6-2/TRBV6-3 few TRBJ1-5
TGCGCCAGCAGCCAAGGGGGGACCACCTACGAGCAGTACTTC CASSQGGTTYEQYF NA TRBV4-1 few TRBJ2-7
TGTGCCAGCAGCTTGATCGGACCTTACAATGAGCAGTTCTTC CASSLIGPYNEQFF NA TRBV5-5 NA TRBJ2-1
TGTGCCAGCAGACCAGACAGGGGGAGCACAGATACGCAGTATTTT CASRPDRGSTDTQYF TRBD1 TRBV12-3/TRBV12-4 NA TRBJ2-3
TGTGCCAGCAGCCCCCTAAGGACTAGCCCCTTTTCGGGGGAGCTGTTTTTT CASSPLRTSPFSGELFF TRBD2 TRBV7-2 NA TRBJ2-2
TGTGCCAGCAGCGTAGCAGGAGCGAACACCGGGGAGCTGTTTTTT CASSVAGANTGELFF NA TRBV9 NA TRBJ2-2
TGCAGCGTCCATCCTCTAGCGGGCTCGGTTAACTACGAGCAGTACTTC CSVHPLAGSVNYEQYF TRBD2 TRBV20-1 NA TRBJ2-7
TGTGCCAGCAGCGCACCTACAGGGGTCCAATCATTGCCCACCGGGGAGCTGTTTTTT CASSAPTGVQSLPTGELFF TRBD1 TRBV9 few TRBJ2-2
TGCGCCAGCAGCACCGACAGGGGCGCAGATACGCAGTATTTT CASSTDRGADTQYF TRBD1 TRBV5-1 NA TRBJ2-3
TGTGCCACCAGTGGCAGGCCAACTAGCACAGATACGCAGTATTTT CATSGRPTSTDTQYF NA TRBV24-1 few TRBJ2-3
TGTGCCAGCAGCAACTTAGAACTGGGGACCCCGCAAGAGACCCAGTACTTC CASSNLELGTPQETQYF NA TRBV21-1 NA TRBJ2-5
TGTGCCAGCAGCTTAGCGGGTCAGGGGTTGGAGCAGTACTTC CASSLAGQGLEQYF NA TRBV7-2 once TRBJ2-7
TGTGCCAGCAGCTTAACGGGGGGCAAAGAGACCCAGTACTTC CASSLTGGKETQYF NA TRBV7-3 many TRBJ2-5
TGCAGTGCTTCGACAGGAGGCATACCCCTGAGCACAGATACGCAGTATTTT CSASTGGIPLSTDTQYF NA TRBV20-1 NA TRBJ2-3
TGTGCCAGCGAAACATCTAGCGGGGGGACCGGGGAGCTGTTTTTT CASETSSGGTGELFF TRBD2 TRBV3-1 NA TRBJ2-2
TGTGCCAGCAGTTTAAACGGCCTAGCTTGGGACAATGAGCAGTTCTTC CASSLNGLAWDNEQFF NA TRBV28 many TRBJ2-1
TGTGCCAGCAGTTACTCCCTCCGGAACACTGAAGCTTTCTTT CASSYSLRNTEAFF NA TRBV6-5 NA TRBJ1-1
TGTGCCAGCAGCTCCCGCGGGCGGGAAGGAGAGACCCAGTACTTC CASSSRGREGETQYF NA TRBV11-2 NA TRBJ2-5
TGTGCCAGCAGTTTCCAGCTGGGGCCCCACGAGCAGTACTTC CASSFQLGPHEQYF NA TRBV27 NA TRBJ2-7
TGTGCCAGCAGCTTGGGGCAGTCTCAGCCCCAGCATTTT CASSLGQSQPQHF NA TRBV7-6 NA TRBJ1-5
TGTGCCAGCAGCTCCGCGGGTGGGACTCTACACAATGAGCAGTTCTTC CASSSAGGTLHNEQFF NA TRBV7-2 few TRBJ2-1
TGTGCCAGCAGTCTTCCCCGGGGGGCGGATACGCAGTATTTT CASSLPRGADTQYF NA TRBV11-2 few TRBJ2-3
TGTGCCAGCAGTAAGACAGGGCCGAACACTGAAGCTTTCTTT CASSKTGPNTEAFF TRBD1 TRBV7-2 NA TRBJ1-1
TGCGCCAGCAGCTTGCTAGCGGTTAACACCGGGGAGCTGTTTTTT CASSLLAVNTGELFF TRBD2 TRBV5-1 many TRBJ2-2
TGTGCCAGCAGCAAGGACGGGGAAGAGACCCAGTACTTC CASSKDGEETQYF NA TRBV6-6 NA TRBJ2-5
TGTGCCAGCAGTTTTCACCTCCGGCTACCCTCCTACGAGCAGTACTTC CASSFHLRLPSYEQYF NA TRBV28 NA TRBJ2-7
TGCGCCAGCAGCTTGGACCCGGGACAGGGGACACCCCTCCACTTT CASSLDPGQGTPLHF TRBD1 TRBV5-1 NA TRBJ1-6
TGTGCCAGCAGTCCCGGGACAGGCAATGTAGTAGGCACTGAAGCTTTCTTT CASSPGTGNVVGTEAFF TRBD1 TRBV12-3/TRBV12-4 once TRBJ1-1
TGCGCCAGCAGTGAGCGTCAGGGAAGCACCGGGGAGCTGTTTTTT CASSERQGSTGELFF NA TRBV10-2 few TRBJ2-2
TGCGCCAGCAGCTTGGACCGGGGGCCGACAACAAAAGAGACCCAGTACTTC CASSLDRGPTTKETQYF NA TRBV5-1 few TRBJ2-5
TGTGCCAGCCTTTTTACAGGGAGGACAGATACGCAGTATTTT CASLFTGRTDTQYF NA TRBV2 few TRBJ2-3
TGCGCCAGCAGCCCGCCGGACGGGTCTTATAATTCACCCCTCCACTTT CASSPPDGSYNSPLHF NA TRBV5-1 few TRBJ1-6
TGTGCCAGCAGTTACGACTCACGGGTTGAAGCTTTCTTT CASSYDSRVEAFF NA TRBV6-5 few TRBJ1-1
TGTGCCAGCAGCTTTTCGGGGACTAGTGGTGTCACAGATACGCAGTATTTT CASSFSGTSGVTDTQYF TRBD2 TRBV7-9 few TRBJ2-3